This T cell receptor beta chain was recorded in a study of technical replicates of blood from a handful of donors. TCRdb keeps only in-frame clones here, not all; method: immunoSEQ multiplex PCR. The sample includes 50,000 or so clones, about 93% seen only once; the top ten take around 4%. The CDR3 loop spans 16 amino acids. V was shortened by 0 bases and J by 4 bases, with 15 bases between the two germline ends. Germline values: CDR1 ENHRY, CDR2 SYGVKD. Sequencing used PBMCs. The receptor comes from a human donor in good health. Some clones in this sample may be carry-over from other donors' samples. The rearrangement joins TRBV10-3 to TRBJ1-2, with D tentatively TRBD1 (5 bases). CDR3 DNA: TGTGCCATCAGTGAGTCACTTGGGGGGATCCCCTATGGCTACACCTTC. Protein: CAISESLGGIPYGYTF.